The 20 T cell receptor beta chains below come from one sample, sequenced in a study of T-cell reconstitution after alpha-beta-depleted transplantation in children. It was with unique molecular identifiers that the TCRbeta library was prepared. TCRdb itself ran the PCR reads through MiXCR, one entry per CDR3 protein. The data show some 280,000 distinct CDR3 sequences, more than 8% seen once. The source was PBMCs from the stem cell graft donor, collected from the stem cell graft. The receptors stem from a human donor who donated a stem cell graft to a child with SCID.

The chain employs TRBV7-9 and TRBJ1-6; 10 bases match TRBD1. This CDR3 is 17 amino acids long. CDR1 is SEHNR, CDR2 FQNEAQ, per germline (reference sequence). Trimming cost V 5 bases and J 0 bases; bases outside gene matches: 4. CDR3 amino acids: CASSTGQGSSYNSPLHF. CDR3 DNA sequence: TGTGCCAGCAGCACGGGACAGGGGAGCTCCTATAATTCACCCCTCCACTTT.

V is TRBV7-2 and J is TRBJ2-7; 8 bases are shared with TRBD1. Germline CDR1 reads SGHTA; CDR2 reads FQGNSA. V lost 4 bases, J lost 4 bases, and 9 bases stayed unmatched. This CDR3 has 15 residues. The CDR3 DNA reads TGTGCCAGCAGCTCACCCAGGGGGCCGGCGTACGAGCAGTACTTC. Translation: CASSSPRGPAYEQYF.

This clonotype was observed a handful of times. This CDR3 reads CASSWGGGTADTQYF. DNA of the CDR3: TGTGCCAGCAGTTGGGGCGGGGGAACCGCAGATACGCAGTATTTT. The V and J genes are TRBV6-2 or TRBV6-3 and TRBJ2-3; 7 nucleotides match TRBD2. V trimming: 4 bases; J trimming: 4 bases; junction bases outside the gene matches: 8. The CDR3 spans 15 residues. Germline CDR1 reads MNHEY; CDR2 reads SVGEGT.

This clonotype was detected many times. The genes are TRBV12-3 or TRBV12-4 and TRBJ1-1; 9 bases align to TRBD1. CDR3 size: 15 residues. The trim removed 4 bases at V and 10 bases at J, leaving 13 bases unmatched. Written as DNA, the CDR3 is TGTGCCAGCAGTTCAAGGCTGGACAGGGGAGGTGGAGCTTTCTTT. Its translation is CASSSRLDRGGGAFF.

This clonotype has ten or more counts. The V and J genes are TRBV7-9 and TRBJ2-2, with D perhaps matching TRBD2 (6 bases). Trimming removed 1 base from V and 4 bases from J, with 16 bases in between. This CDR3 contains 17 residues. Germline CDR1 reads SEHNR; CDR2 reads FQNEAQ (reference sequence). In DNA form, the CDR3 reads TGTGCCAGCAGCTTAGGCGGGACGCATACCCCCACCGGGGAGCTGTTTTTT. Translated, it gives CASSLGGTHTPTGELFF. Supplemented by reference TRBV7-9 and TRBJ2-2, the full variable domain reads DTGVSQNPRHKITKRGQNVTFRCDPISEHNRLYWYRQTLGQGPEFLTYFQNEAQLEKSRLLSDRFSAERPKGSFSTLEIQRTEQGDSAMYLCASSLGGTHTPTGELFFGEGSRLTVL.

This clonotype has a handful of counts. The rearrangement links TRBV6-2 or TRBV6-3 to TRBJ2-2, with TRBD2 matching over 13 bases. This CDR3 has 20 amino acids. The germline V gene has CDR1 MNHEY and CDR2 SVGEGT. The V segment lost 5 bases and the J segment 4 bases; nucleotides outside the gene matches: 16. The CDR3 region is CASSRGRTSGGRRSTGELFF. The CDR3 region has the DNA TGTGCCAGCAGTCGCGGCCGGACTAGCGGGGGACGACGAAGCACCGGGGAGCTGTTTTTT.

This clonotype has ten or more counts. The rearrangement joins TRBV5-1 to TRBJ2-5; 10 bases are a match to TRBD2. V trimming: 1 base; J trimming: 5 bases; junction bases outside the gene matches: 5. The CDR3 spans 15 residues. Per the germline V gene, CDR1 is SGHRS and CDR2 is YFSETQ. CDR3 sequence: CASSLTSGVSETQYF. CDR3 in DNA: TGCGCCAGCAGCTTGACTAGCGGGGTTAGTGAGACCCAGTACTTC. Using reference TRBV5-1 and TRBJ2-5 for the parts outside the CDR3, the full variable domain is KAGVTQTPRYLIKTRGQQVTLSCSPISGHRSVSWYQQTPGQGLQFLFEYFSETQRNKGNFPGRFSGRQFSNSRSEMNVSTLELGDSALYLCASSLTSGVSETQYFGPGTRLLVL.

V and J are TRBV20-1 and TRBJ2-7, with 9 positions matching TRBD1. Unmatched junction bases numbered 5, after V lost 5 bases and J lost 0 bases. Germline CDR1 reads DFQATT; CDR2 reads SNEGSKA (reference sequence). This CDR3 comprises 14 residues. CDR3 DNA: TGCAGTGCTGACCGGGACAGGGACTCCTACGAGCAGTACTTC. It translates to CSADRDRDSYEQYF.

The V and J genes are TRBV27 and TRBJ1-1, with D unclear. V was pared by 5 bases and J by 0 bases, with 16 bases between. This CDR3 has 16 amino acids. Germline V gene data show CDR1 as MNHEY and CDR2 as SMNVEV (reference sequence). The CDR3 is CASSNLTIRLNTEAFF. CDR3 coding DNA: TGTGCCAGCAGTAACCTCACGATCCGATTGAACACTGAAGCTTTCTTT.

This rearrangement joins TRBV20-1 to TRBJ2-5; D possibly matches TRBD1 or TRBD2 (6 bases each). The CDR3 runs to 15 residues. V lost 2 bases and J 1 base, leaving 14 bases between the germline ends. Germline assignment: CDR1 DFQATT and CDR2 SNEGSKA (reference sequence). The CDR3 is CSARPGAGGQETQYF. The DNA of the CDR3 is TGCAGTGCTAGACCGGGGGCTGGGGGCCAAGAGACCCAGTACTTC.

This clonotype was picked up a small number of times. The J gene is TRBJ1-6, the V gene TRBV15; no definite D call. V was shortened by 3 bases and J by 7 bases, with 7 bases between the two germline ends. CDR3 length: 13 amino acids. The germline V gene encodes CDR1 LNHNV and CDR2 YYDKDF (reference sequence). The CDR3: CATSSDRNSPLHF. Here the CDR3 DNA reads TGTGCCACCAGCAGCGACCGGAATTCACCCCTCCACTTT.

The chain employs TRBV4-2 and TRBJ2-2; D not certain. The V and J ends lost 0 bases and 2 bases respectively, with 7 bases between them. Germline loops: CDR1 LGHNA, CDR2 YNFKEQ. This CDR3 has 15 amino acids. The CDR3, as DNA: TGTGCCAGCAGCCAAGATGTTGGTAACACCGGGGAGCTGTTTTTT. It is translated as CASSQDVGNTGELFF.

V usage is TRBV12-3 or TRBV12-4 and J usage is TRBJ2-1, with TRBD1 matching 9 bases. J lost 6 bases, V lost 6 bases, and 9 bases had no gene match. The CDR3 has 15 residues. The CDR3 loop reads CASSLDRGRGNEQFF. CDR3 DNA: TGTGCCAGCAGCCTGGACAGGGGAAGGGGCAATGAGCAGTTCTTC.

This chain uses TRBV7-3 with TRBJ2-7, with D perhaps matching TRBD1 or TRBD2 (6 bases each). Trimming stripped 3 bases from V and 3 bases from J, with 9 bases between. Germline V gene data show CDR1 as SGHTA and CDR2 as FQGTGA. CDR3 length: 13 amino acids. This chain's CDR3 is CASSLGGRYEQYF. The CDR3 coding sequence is TGTGCCAGCAGCTTGGGGGGCCGCTACGAGCAGTACTTC.

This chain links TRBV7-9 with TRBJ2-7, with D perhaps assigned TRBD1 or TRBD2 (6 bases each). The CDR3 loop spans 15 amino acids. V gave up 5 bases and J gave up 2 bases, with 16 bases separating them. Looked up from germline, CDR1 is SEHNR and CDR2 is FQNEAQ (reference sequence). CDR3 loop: CASSGGTPFTYEQYF. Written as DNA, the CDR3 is TGTGCCAGCAGCGGAGGGACACCCTTTACCTACGAGCAGTACTTC.

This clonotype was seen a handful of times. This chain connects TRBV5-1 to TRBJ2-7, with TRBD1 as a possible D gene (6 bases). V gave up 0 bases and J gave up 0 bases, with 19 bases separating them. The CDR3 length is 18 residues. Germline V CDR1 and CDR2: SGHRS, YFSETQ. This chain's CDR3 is CASSLATRAGASSYEQYF. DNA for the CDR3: TGCGCCAGCAGCTTGGCAACCCGAGCAGGGGCCAGCTCCTACGAGCAGTACTTC.

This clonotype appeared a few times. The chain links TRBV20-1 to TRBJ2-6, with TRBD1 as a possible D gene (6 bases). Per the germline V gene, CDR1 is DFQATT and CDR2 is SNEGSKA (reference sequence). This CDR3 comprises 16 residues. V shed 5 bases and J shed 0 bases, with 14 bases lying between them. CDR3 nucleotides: TGCAGTGCTCTAACAGGGCTCAACTCTGGGGCCAACGTCCTGACTTTC. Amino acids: CSALTGLNSGANVLTF.

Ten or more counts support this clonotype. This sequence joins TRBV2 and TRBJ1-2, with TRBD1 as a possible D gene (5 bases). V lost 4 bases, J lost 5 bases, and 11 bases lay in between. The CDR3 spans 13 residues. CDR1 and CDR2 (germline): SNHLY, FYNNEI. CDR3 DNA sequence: TGTGCCAGCAGTGTACAGGTGGAATATGGCTACACCTTC. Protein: CASSVQVEYGYTF. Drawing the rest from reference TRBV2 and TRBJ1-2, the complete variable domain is EPEVTQTPSHQVTQMGQEVILRCVPISNHLYFYWYRQILGQKVEFLVSFYNNEISEKSEIFDDQFSVERPDGSNFTLKIRSTKLEDSAMYFCASSVQVEYGYTFGSGTRLTVV.

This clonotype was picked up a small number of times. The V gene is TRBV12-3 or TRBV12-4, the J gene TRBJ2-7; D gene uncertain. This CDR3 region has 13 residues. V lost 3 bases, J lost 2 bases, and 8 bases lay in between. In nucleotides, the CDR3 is TGTGCCAGCAGTTTGCGCAGACCCTACGAGCAGTACTTC. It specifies CASSLRRPYEQYF.

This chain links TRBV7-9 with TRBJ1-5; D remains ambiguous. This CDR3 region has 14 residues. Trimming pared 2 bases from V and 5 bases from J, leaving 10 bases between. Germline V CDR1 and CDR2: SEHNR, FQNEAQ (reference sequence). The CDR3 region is CASSLTSSDQPQHF. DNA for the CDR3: TGTGCCAGCAGCTTAACATCATCGGATCAGCCCCAGCATTTT.